One and the same sample provided the 30 T cell receptor beta chains below, sequenced in a study of T cell responses to AZD1222 COVID-19 vaccine. The repertoire was sequenced with immunoSEQ multiplex PCR; TCRdb's copy has only in-frame clones and lacks some. The sample has about 140,000 clones, roughly 90% seen once; the top ten hold approximately 4.7%. Sequencing used peripheral blood, obtained on day 0 of AZD1222 vaccination. All receptors derive from an adult in good health.

The V gene is TRBV4-2, the J gene TRBJ1-3, with D uncertain. V shed 1 base and J shed 4 bases, with 11 bases lying between them. This CDR3 region has 15 residues. Germline CDR1 reads LGHNA; CDR2 reads YNFKEQ. The CDR3, as DNA: TGTGCCAGCAGCCAAGGTGAGAGCTCCGGAAACACCATATATTTT. Translation: CASSQGESSGNTIYF.

The CDR3 spells CSVVVENQPQHF. The CDR3 DNA sequence: TGCAGCGTTGTTGTAGAAAATCAGCCCCAGCATTTT. The J gene is TRBJ1-5, the V gene TRBV29-1; no clear D gene. The CDR3 is made up of 12 amino acids. Germline assignment: CDR1 SQVTM and CDR2 ANQGSEA. V was clipped by 4 bases and J by 4 bases, with 8 bases between them.

The CDR3 DNA reads TGTGCCAGCAGTTACCTCGGGACTAGACCAGATACGCAGTATTTT. This gives the protein CASSYLGTRPDTQYF. V gene TRBV6-2 or TRBV6-3 combines with J gene TRBJ2-3, with 8 bases fitting TRBD2. The CDR3 totals 15 residues. V was clipped by 2 bases and J by 4 bases; unmatched bases: 5. In germline, CDR1 is MNHEY, CDR2 SVGEGT.

This chain links TRBV10-3 with TRBJ2-1; 11 bases agree with TRBD2. The CDR3 is made up of 18 amino acids. The ends lost 5 bases at V and 6 bases at J; junction bases unmatched: 15. Germline lookup yields CDR1 ENHRY and CDR2 SYGVKD. For the CDR3, the DNA is TGTGCCATCAGTTCCCCGGGTAGCGGGGGGGCCGGGTCCAATGAGCAGTTCTTC. This gives the protein CAISSPGSGGAGSNEQFF.

In this sample, this clone turned up once. The rearrangement joins TRBV19 to TRBJ2-7; D assignment may be TRBD1 or TRBD2 (5 bases each). The V and J ends lost 1 base and 0 bases respectively, with 10 bases between them. CDR3 length: 15 residues. CDR1 LNHDA and CDR2 SQIVND come from the germline V gene (reference sequence). The CDR3: CASSIASRGSYEQYF. The CDR3, as DNA: TGTGCCAGTAGTATAGCCTCGAGGGGCTCCTACGAGCAGTACTTC.

J is TRBJ1-1 and V is TRBV4-1, with 8 bases lining up with TRBD1. V shed 4 bases and J 1 base; nucleotides not matched to a gene: 2. The CDR3 covers 14 residues. The V gene's germline CDR1 is MGHRA and CDR2 YSYEKL. The CDR3 loop reads CASSPGTGNTEAFF. The CDR3 bases are TGCGCCAGCAGCCCCGGGACAGGGAACACTGAAGCTTTCTTT.

The chain is built from TRBV28 and TRBJ2-4; D is unclear. The CDR3 is made up of 13 amino acids. V was shortened by 5 bases and J by 4 bases, with 9 bases between the two germline ends. Germline CDR1 reads MDHEN; CDR2 reads SYDVKM. The CDR3 bases are TGTGCCAGCAGTCCCGCACAGAAAAACATTCAGTACTTC. Its protein product is CASSPAQKNIQYF.

CDR3 amino acids: CASSIDLLGGGYNEQFF. As DNA, the CDR3 is TGTGCCAGTAGTATAGATCTATTGGGGGGGGGCTACAATGAGCAGTTCTTC. The V and J genes are TRBV19 and TRBJ2-1; TRBD2 agrees at 7 bases. CDR1 is LNHDA, CDR2 SQIVND, per germline (reference sequence). The CDR3 has 17 residues. V trimming: 0 bases; J trimming: 3 bases; junction bases outside the gene matches: 8.

This clone was observed a handful of times. The genes are TRBV25-1 and TRBJ1-4, with D uncertain. Germline loops: CDR1 MGHDK, CDR2 SYGVNS. The CDR3 loop spans 14 amino acids. V lost 2 bases and J lost 7, with 11 bases in between. The CDR3 protein is CASSERSTGEKLFF. The CDR3 DNA reads as TGTGCCAGCAGTGAAAGGTCGACGGGTGAAAAACTGTTTTTT.

The chain carries TRBV28 and TRBJ1-1; D is perhaps TRBD1 (5 bases). Trimming took 4 bases from V and 0 from J, leaving 33 bases between them. The CDR3 is 22 residues long. CDR1 MDHEN and CDR2 SYDVKM come from the germline V gene. The CDR3 bases are TGTGCCAGCAGTTCCCTCACGGGGGAACCCACAGAATACCTCTACATGAACACTGAAGCTTTCTTT. Protein product: CASSSLTGEPTEYLYMNTEAFF. The full variable domain, its missing parts supplied by reference TRBV28 and TRBJ1-1, is DVKVTQSSRYLVKRTGEKVFLECVQDMDHENMFWYRQDPGLGLRLIYFSYDVKMKEKGDIPEGYSVSREKKERFSLILESASTNQTSMYLCASSSLTGEPTEYLYMNTEAFFGQGTRLTVV.

The gene calls are TRBV18 and TRBJ1-1; D not certain. This CDR3 is built from 13 residues. Trimming took 4 bases from V and 5 from J, leaving 11 bases between them. Germline V lookup: CDR1 KGHSH, CDR2 LQKENI. The CDR3 is CASSQGEGTEAFF. CDR3 sequence (DNA): TGTGCCAGCTCACAAGGAGAAGGAACTGAAGCTTTCTTT. The full variable domain, rest sourced from reference TRBV18 and TRBJ1-1, is NAGVMQNPRHLVRRRGQEARLRCSPMKGHSHVYWYRQLPEEGLKFMVYLQKENIIDESGMPKERFSAEFPKEGPSILRIQQVVRGDSAAYFCASSQGEGTEAFFGQGTRLTVV.

The gene calls are TRBV7-2 and TRBJ1-1; D not resolved. V lost 4 bases, J lost 4 bases, and 7 bases lay in between. The CDR3 contains 12 residues. The germline V gene has CDR1 SGHTA and CDR2 FQGNSA. The CDR3 is CASSSVSTEAFF. DNA for the CDR3: TGTGCCAGCAGCTCAGTTAGCACTGAAGCTTTCTTT.

The chain carries TRBV28 and TRBJ1-1; D ambiguous. The CDR3 spans 12 residues. Between the trimmed V and J ends, which lost 1 base and 8 bases, there was a span of 8 bases. CDR1 and CDR2 (germline): MDHEN, SYDVKM. The CDR3 reads CASSLFGREAFF. The CDR3 bases are TGTGCCAGCAGTTTATTTGGAAGGGAAGCTTTCTTT.

The chain uses TRBV11-3 and TRBJ1-3; D gene ambiguous. The CDR3 length is 15 residues. V lost 5 bases and J 2 bases, leaving 13 bases between the germline ends. The germline V gene encodes CDR1 SGHNT and CDR2 YENEEA. CDR3 amino acids: CASSPLVAPGNTIYF. CDR3 nucleotides: TGTGCCAGCAGCCCCCTTGTCGCTCCTGGAAACACCATATATTTT.

The gene calls are TRBV4-1 and TRBJ1-6; the match to TRBD1 covers 7 bases. V was pared by 3 bases and J by 8 bases, with 7 bases of the junction left unmatched. The CDR3 has 15 residues. Germline values: CDR1 MGHRA, CDR2 YSYEKL. The CDR3 nucleotides are TGCGCCAGCAGCCAGTACGGGACAGCAGATTCACCCCTCCACTTT. It translates to CASSQYGTADSPLHF.

The V gene is TRBV5-4, the J gene TRBJ2-1; 7 positions match TRBD1. The V gene end was trimmed by 0 bases and the J gene end by 6 bases; junction bases not matched to a gene: 6. This CDR3 comprises 15 residues. Per germline, CDR1 SGHNT and CDR2 YYREEE (reference sequence). CDR3 DNA: TGTGCCAGCAGCTTGGGACAGGGAAACGTCAATGAGCAGTTCTTC. This translates into CASSLGQGNVNEQFF.

The chain employs TRBV6-6 and TRBJ2-7; 8 positions agree with TRBD1. The CDR3 runs to 15 residues. Germline V gene lookup returns CDR1 MNHNY and CDR2 SVGAGI (reference sequence). Trimming at V came to 2 bases and at J to 2 bases, leaving 5 bases not matched to a gene. The CDR3 region is CASSYPMDRAYEQYF. The CDR3, as DNA: TGTGCCAGCAGTTACCCCATGGACAGGGCCTACGAGCAGTACTTC.

V gene TRBV27 combines with J gene TRBJ2-1, with 7 bases aligning to TRBD1. The CDR3 is 19 amino acids. J was trimmed by 1 base and V by 6 bases; bases with no gene match: 18. From germline, CDR1 is MNHEY and CDR2 SMNVEV (reference sequence). The DNA for the CDR3 is TGTGCCAGCAGCCTTAGGGGTTGGGTACAGGGGAAATCCTACAATGAGCAGTTCTTC. This translates into CASSLRGWVQGKSYNEQFF.

V is TRBV28 and J is TRBJ1-5, with unresolved D. The CDR3 has 13 residues. Germline CDR1 and CDR2: MDHEN and SYDVKM. V dropped 2 bases and J dropped 4 bases, with 6 bases sitting between them. The CDR3, as DNA: TGTGCCAGCAGTTTAGAGGCAAATCAGCCCCAGCATTTT. Translating it yields CASSLEANQPQHF.

The rearrangement links TRBV19 to TRBJ2-3, with 11 bases lining up with TRBD2. Germline CDR1 LNHDA, CDR2 SQIVND (reference sequence). V shed 4 bases and J 3 bases; nucleotides not matched to a gene: 0. The length of the CDR3 is 14 residues. CDR3: CASSRLAGTDTQYF. In DNA form, the CDR3 reads TGTGCCAGTAGTAGACTAGCGGGGACAGATACGCAGTATTTT.

This clone was seen a few times. The chain combines TRBV28 with TRBJ1-4; the D is unclear. V was shortened by 5 bases and J by 6 bases, with 10 bases between the two germline ends. The V gene's germline CDR1 is MDHEN and CDR2 SYDVKM. The CDR3 contains 13 residues. The CDR3 nucleotides read TGTGCCAGCAGTATCGGCAGAGATGAAAAACTGTTTTTT. Its translation is CASSIGRDEKLFF.

V usage is TRBV28 and J usage is TRBJ1-2; unclear D gene. V was shortened by 3 bases and J by 1 base, with 3 bases between the two germline ends. Germline V gene lookup returns CDR1 MDHEN and CDR2 SYDVKM. The CDR3 has 12 amino acids. CDR3 loop: CASSFSNYGYTF. As DNA, the CDR3 is TGTGCCAGCAGTTTTAGTAACTATGGCTACACCTTC.

V gene TRBV7-2 combines with J gene TRBJ1-5, with D possibly TRBD1 on 6 matching bases. The CDR3 runs to 15 residues. Germline V CDR1 and CDR2: SGHTA, FQGNSA. Trimming took 1 base from V and 2 from J, leaving 9 bases between them. The CDR3, as DNA: TGTGCCAGCAGCTTAGGTTCAGGGGGCAATCAGCCCCAGCATTTT. As protein: CASSLGSGGNQPQHF.

J is TRBJ2-5 and V is TRBV20-1; possibly TRBD2 for D (6 bases). Germline V gene data show CDR1 as DFQATT and CDR2 as SNEGSKA (reference sequence). CDR3 length: 11 residues. V lost 6 bases and J lost 5, with 10 bases in between. The CDR3 DNA reads as TGCAGTGCGGACTACTGGGAGACCCAGTACTTC. Its protein is CSADYWETQYF.

This clone was seen more than once but under ten times. The CDR3 region is CASSPAVAGVYEQYF. Written as DNA, the CDR3 is TGTGCCAGCAGTCCAGCGGTAGCGGGAGTCTACGAGCAGTACTTC. The chain links TRBV28 to TRBJ2-7; 9 nucleotides match TRBD2. V was clipped by 5 bases and J by 3 bases; unmatched bases: 8. From germline, CDR1 is MDHEN and CDR2 SYDVKM. This CDR3 is 15 amino acids long.

The J gene is TRBJ2-7, the V gene TRBV9; D is undetermined. The V end lost 0 bases, the J end lost 0 bases, and 7 bases lay between the germline ends. The CDR3 contains 14 residues. The germline V gene encodes CDR1 SGDLS and CDR2 YYNGEE. DNA of the CDR3: TGTGCCAGCAGCGTAGATTTATACTCCTACGAGCAGTACTTC. Translation: CASSVDLYSYEQYF.

The V and J genes are TRBV20-1 and TRBJ2-7, with D perhaps assigned TRBD1 or TRBD2 (5 bases each). V lost 3 bases to trimming and J lost 4 bases, with 25 bases between them. The CDR3 sequence is 17 residues long. Germline V gene sequence: CDR1 DFQATT, CDR2 SNEGSKA (reference sequence). In DNA, the CDR3 is TGCAGTGCTAGTGGGCGGACGACCCAGGGTACGGGATACGAGCAGTACTTC. This gives the protein CSASGRTTQGTGYEQYF.

The V call is TRBV4-1, the J call TRBJ2-5; D gene ambiguous. Germline values: CDR1 MGHRA, CDR2 YSYEKL. This CDR3 is built from 17 residues. The V and J ends lost 1 base and 3 bases respectively, with 18 bases between them. The chain's CDR3 is CASSQGRPNHLKETQYF. The CDR3 coding sequence is TGCGCCAGCAGCCAAGGTCGCCCAAATCACCTGAAAGAGACCCAGTACTTC.

J is TRBJ1-2 and V is TRBV28, with TRBD1 identical over 7 bases. The CDR3 contains 14 residues. Unmatched junction bases numbered 8, after V lost 5 bases and J lost 5 bases. Germline V lookup: CDR1 MDHEN, CDR2 SYDVKM. CDR3 DNA: TGTGCCAGCAGTACCAAGACAGGGTCTTATGGCTACACCTTC. Protein sequence: CASSTKTGSYGYTF.

The chain combines TRBV3-1 (or the pseudogene TRBV3-2) with TRBJ1-1; D gene ambiguous. CDR1 is LGHDT, CDR2 YNNKEL, per germline (reference sequence). Trimming stripped 1 base from V and 13 bases from J, with 16 bases between. The CDR3 contains 13 residues. The CDR3 reads CASSQVELFRVFF. The DNA of the CDR3 is TGTGCCAGCAGCCAAGTGGAACTCTTTAGGGTTTTCTTT.